This T cell receptor beta chain was retrieved from a study of shared clonotypes between healthy human individuals. Study-level results: Limited genetic and exposure-history diversity came from having few donors.

This clone was picked up a small number of times. Its antigen is undetermined. V shed 5 bases and J shed 7 bases, with 17 bases lying between them. Germline V lookup: CDR1 GTSNPN, CDR2 SVGIG (reference sequence). The CDR3 covers 13 residues. Generated by immunoSEQ multiplex PCR, the TCRdb table keeps only in-frame clones and is missing some. The data hold roughly 500,000 clones, with 70% to 80% observed a single time. What was sequenced was PBMCs. The gene calls are TRBV30 and TRBJ1-2, with unresolved D. This clonotype originated in a woman between 35 and 50 years old in good health. Some clones in this sample may be carry-over from other donors' samples. CDR3 protein: CAWYHGTTSGYTF. The CDR3 coding sequence is TGTGCCTGGTACCACGGAACCACTAGTGGCTACACCTTC.